This paragraph reports one T cell receptor (beta chain). This specimen belongs to a study of blood T cell repertoires in COVID-19. Some clones are missing from TCRdb's copy, which holds only in-frame ones; the method was immunoSEQ multiplex PCR. The sample records under 250,000 clones, over 70% being singletons. Germline V gene lookup returns CDR1 GTSNPN and CDR2 SVGIG (reference sequence). This CDR3 has 14 residues. V was clipped by 3 bases and J by 0 bases, with 9 bases between them. The V call is TRBV30, the J call TRBJ1-3, with D possibly TRBD1 on 5 matching bases. This receptor was obtained from a woman of 80 years or more with acute or convalescent COVID-19. Specimen: peripheral blood. CDR3 sequence (DNA): TGTGCCTGGAGCACAGGATCCTCTGGAAACACCATATATTTT. Protein: CAWSTGSSGNTIYF.